This note documents a single T cell receptor (beta chain) sequence. What it recognizes is unknown. Other nucleotide sequences from this sample produce the same CDR3. This sample was included in a study of shared clonotypes between healthy human individuals. Notes on the study in general: The genetic and exposure-history diversity represented was limited by few donors.

Clones were read by immunoSEQ multiplex PCR, and TCRdb kept only the in-frame ones, dropping some. The table has some 2.1 million clones, around 96% seen once; the top ten hold about 1.1%. As defined, naive CD8 cells were CD45RO-negative and positively selected for CCR7, with terminally differentiated effector memory CD45RA+ cells excluded. The germline gives CDR1 SEHNR, CDR2 FQNEAQ (reference sequence). V lost 1 base and J lost 6, with 12 bases in between. The CDR3 has 14 amino acids. This TCR was sampled from a man between 18 and 29 years old in good health. The V call is TRBV7-9, the J call TRBJ1-2; weak D call: TRBD1 (5 bases). Material: naive CD8+ T cells sorted from blood. CDR3: CASSLVGQGDGYTF. CDR3 coding DNA: TGTGCCAGCAGCTTAGTAGGCCAGGGAGATGGCTACACCTTC.